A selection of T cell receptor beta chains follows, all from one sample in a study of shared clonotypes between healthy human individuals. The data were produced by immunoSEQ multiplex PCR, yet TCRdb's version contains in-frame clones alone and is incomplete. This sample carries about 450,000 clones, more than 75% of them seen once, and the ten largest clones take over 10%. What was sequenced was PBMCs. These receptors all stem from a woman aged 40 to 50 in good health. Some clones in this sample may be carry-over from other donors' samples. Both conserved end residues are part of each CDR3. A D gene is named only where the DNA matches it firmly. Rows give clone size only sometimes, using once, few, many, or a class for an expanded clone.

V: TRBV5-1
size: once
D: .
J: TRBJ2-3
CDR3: CASSVTDTSTDTQYF
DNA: TGCGCCAGCAGCGTGACAGATACTAGCACAGATACGCAGTATTTT

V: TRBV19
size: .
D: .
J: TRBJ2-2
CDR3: CASTPGGGDTGELFF
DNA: TGTGCCAGTACCCCGGGAGGGGGCGACACCGGGGAGCTGTTTTTT

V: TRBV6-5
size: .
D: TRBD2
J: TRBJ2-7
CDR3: CASSLLAGGATEQYF
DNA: TGTGCCAGCAGTTTATTAGCGGGAGGGGCCACCGAGCAGTACTTC

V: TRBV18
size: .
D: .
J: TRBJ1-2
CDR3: CASSLEAGVVGYGYTF
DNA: TGTGCCAGCTCACTGGAGGCAGGGGTTGTTGGCTATGGCTACACCTTC

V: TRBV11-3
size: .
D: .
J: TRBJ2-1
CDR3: CASSLVGGGPSSYNEQFF
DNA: TGTGCCAGCAGCTTAGTGGGCGGGGGCCCGAGCTCCTACAATGAGCAGTTCTTC

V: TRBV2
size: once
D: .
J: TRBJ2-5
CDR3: CASTAEETQYF
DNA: TGTGCCAGCACAGCGGAAGAGACCCAGTACTTC

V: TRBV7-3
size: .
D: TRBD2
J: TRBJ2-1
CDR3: CASSLELAGVGEQFF
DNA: TGTGCCAGCAGCTTAGAACTAGCGGGAGTCGGCGAGCAGTTCTTC

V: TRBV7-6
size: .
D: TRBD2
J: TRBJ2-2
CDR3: CASSLTSGANTGELFF
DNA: TGTGCCAGCAGCTTAACTAGCGGGGCGAACACCGGGGAGCTGTTTTTT

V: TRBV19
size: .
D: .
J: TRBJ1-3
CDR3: CASSISRGNTIYF
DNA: TGTGCCAGTAGTATAAGCCGCGGAAACACCATATATTTT

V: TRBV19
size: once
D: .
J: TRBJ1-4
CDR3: CASSIVTTSGEKLFF
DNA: TGTGCCAGTAGTATAGTGACGACTTCGGGGGAAAAACTGTTTTTT

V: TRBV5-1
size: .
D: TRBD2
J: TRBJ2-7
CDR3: CASSDPGGNYEQYF
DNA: TGCGCCAGCAGCGACCCGGGGGGGAACTACGAGCAGTACTTC

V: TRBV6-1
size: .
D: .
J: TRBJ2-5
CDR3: CASTHGKETQYF
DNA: TGTGCCAGCACTCACGGGAAAGAGACCCAGTACTTC

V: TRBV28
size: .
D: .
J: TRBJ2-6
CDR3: CASTLHGATKGANVLTF
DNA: TGTGCCAGCACCCTCCACGGGGCCACAAAGGGGGCCAACGTCCTGACTTTC

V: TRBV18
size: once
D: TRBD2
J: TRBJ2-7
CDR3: CASSPRDDGGAREQYF
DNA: TGTGCCAGCTCCCCCCGCGACGACGGGGGGGCGAGGGAGCAGTACTTC

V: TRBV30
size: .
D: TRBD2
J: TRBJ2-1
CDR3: CAWSVKAGYNEQFF
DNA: TGTGCCTGGAGTGTAAAAGCGGGATACAATGAGCAGTTCTTC

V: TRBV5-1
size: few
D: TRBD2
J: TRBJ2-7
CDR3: CASSLEAGYEQYF
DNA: TGCGCCAGCAGCTTGGAAGCGGGATACGAGCAGTACTTC

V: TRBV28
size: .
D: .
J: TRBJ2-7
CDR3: CASSFPGAAYEQYF
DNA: TGTGCCAGCAGTTTCCCGGGGGCGGCCTACGAGCAGTACTTC